This passage covers 8 T cell receptor beta chains from one sample sequenced in a study of human T cells and chemical hapten exposure. Time point meaning: patch test 1, 2 weeks after DPC sensitization. The treatment: therapeutic diphenylcyclopropenone sensitization with weekly scalp DPC. A single record per CDR3 protein comes from TCRdb applying MiXCR to the RACE reads. The data contain about 49,000 distinct CDR3 sequences, around 9.3% of them singletons. This sample comprised whole blood, obtained in connection with sensitization to the hapten diphenylcyclopropenone (DPC). These receptors were taken from a woman aged 45-60 years with alopecia areata. Some clones in this sample may be carry-over from other donors' samples.

This sequence joins TRBV9 and TRBJ1-6; 10 nucleotides agree with TRBD1. Losses at the gene ends were 2 bases for V and 8 bases for J; bases not matched to a gene: 4. This CDR3 contains 15 residues. In germline, CDR1 is SGDLS, CDR2 YYNGEE. This CDR3 reads CASSVGQGLDSPLHF. The CDR3 DNA reads as TGTGCCAGCAGCGTGGGACAGGGGCTAGATTCACCCCTCCACTTT. The full variable domain, rest sourced from reference TRBV9 and TRBJ1-6, is DSGVTQTPKHLITATGQRVTLRCSPRSGDLSVYWYQQSLDQGLQFLIQYYNGEERAKGNILERFSAQQFPDLHSELNLSSLELGDSALYFCASSVGQGLDSPLHFGNGTRLTVT.

The V call is TRBV20-1, the J call TRBJ1-5, with D perhaps matching TRBD1 (5 bases). V lost 6 bases to trimming and J lost 3 bases, with 15 bases between them. Germline-derived CDR1 and CDR2 are DFQATT and SNEGSKA (reference sequence). This CDR3 is 14 amino acids long. The CDR3 bases are TGCAGTGCATTAGGGACCGTAGTCAATCAGCCCCAGCATTTT. Protein: CSALGTVVNQPQHF.

Note on this clonotype: Being one base from a much bigger clone, this may be a read error. The chain combines TRBV3-1 with TRBJ2-3, with TRBD1 identical over 8 bases. J was trimmed by 9 bases and V by 1 base; bases with no gene match: 15. Germline CDR1 and CDR2: LGHDT and YNNKEL (reference sequence). This CDR3 region has 17 residues. The CDR3 region has the DNA TGTGCCAGCAGCCAAGTCCTGTCCGTCCAGGGGGCGCTAACGCAGTATTTT. This encodes CASSQVLSVQGALTQYF.

This clonotype was counted at least ten times. J is TRBJ2-1 and V is TRBV12-3 or TRBV12-4, with D tentatively TRBD2 (6 bases). This CDR3 has 18 residues. The V end lost 1 base, the J end lost 2 bases, and 18 bases lay between the germline ends. CDR3 DNA: TGTGCCAGCAGTTTAGGTAGGGCGGGAAGATACCCCTACAATGAGCAGTTCTTC. Its protein product is CASSLGRAGRYPYNEQFF.

Ten or more counts support this clonotype. The J gene is TRBJ2-1, the V gene TRBV18; D unresolved. Germline CDR1 and CDR2: KGHSH and LQKENI. The V end lost 6 bases, the J end lost 6 bases, and 9 bases lay between the germline ends. The CDR3 has 12 residues. The CDR3 region has the DNA TGTGCCAGCTCGCCGGGCGGCAATGAGCAGTTCTTC. This sequence encodes CASSPGGNEQFF.

There are a few counts of this clonotype. The V call is TRBV18, the J call TRBJ1-1; TRBD1 is a possible D gene (5 bases). The CDR3 loop spans 14 amino acids. V was pared by 6 bases and J by 5 bases, with 16 bases between. Germline V gene data show CDR1 as KGHSH and CDR2 as LQKENI. In nucleotides, the CDR3 is TGTGCCAGCTCCCCGGGGGGGGGAGATACTGAAGCTTTCTTT. This sequence encodes CASSPGGGDTEAFF.

This clonotype was detected many times. The rearrangement joins TRBV11-3 to TRBJ2-3; D ambiguous. Deletions cut 0 bases from V and 2 bases from J, with 15 bases between. In germline, CDR1 is SGHNT, CDR2 YENEEA. The CDR3 has 17 residues. The DNA of the CDR3 is TGTGCCAGCAGCTTAGATTCGGCGGAATTCGACACAGATACGCAGTATTTT. The encoded protein is CASSLDSAEFDTDTQYF.

The chain recombines TRBV4-3 with TRBJ2-7, with unresolved D. Germline CDR1 and CDR2: LGHNA and YSLEER. V was trimmed by 3 bases and J by 6 bases, leaving 21 bases between them. This CDR3 comprises 16 residues. The CDR3 loop reads CASSQRSFSGMCEQYF. The CDR3 DNA is TGCGCCAGCAGCCAGCGGTCTTTTTCGGGCATGTGCGAGCAGTACTTC.